Listed here are 16 T cell receptor beta chains from one sample, sequenced in a study of CD8 T cells in Susac syndrome. RNA amounts of about 0.45 to 1 ug underwent reverse transcription with random hexamers. Each CDR3 protein is one row after TCRdb ran MiXCR on the immunoSEQ multiplex PCR reads. In the table there are some 300,000 distinct CDR3 sequences, about 89% of which are singletons. Sequenced input: CD8+ T cells from PBMCs. These receptors were taken from a human donor with multiple sclerosis.

The rearrangement uses TRBV7-2 and TRBJ2-7; D gene unclear. Trimming removed 1 base at V and 5 bases at J, with 6 bases between. This CDR3 contains 12 residues. Germline V gene data show CDR1 as SGHTA and CDR2 as FQGNSA. The CDR3 DNA reads TGTGCCAGCAGCTTAGTCCCCCACGAGCAGTACTTC. Residues: CASSLVPHEQYF. Based on the CDR3 plus reference TRBV7-2 and TRBJ2-7, the full variable domain is GAGVSQSPSNKVTEKGKDVELRCDPISGHTALYWYRQSLGQGLEFLIYFQGNSAPDKSGLPSDRFSAERTGGSVSTLTIQRTQQEDSAVYLCASSLVPHEQYFGPGTRLTVT.

The rearrangement links TRBV28 to TRBJ2-5, with 9 bases matching TRBD2. The V gene's germline CDR1 is MDHEN and CDR2 SYDVKM. With 4 bases clipped from V and 2 bases from J, the junction kept 8 bases outside the gene matches. The CDR3 spans 16 residues. CDR3 nucleotide sequence: TGTGCCAGCAGTTCCCCCCCGACTAGCGGACAAGAGACCCAGTACTTC. It codes for CASSSPPTSGQETQYF.

This chain uses TRBV12-3 or TRBV12-4 with TRBJ2-3, with D unresolved. The CDR3 is 13 residues long. The V gene lost 6 bases and the J gene lost 0 bases, with 7 bases spanning the gap. CDR3 region: CASSLTSTDTQYF. The CDR3 DNA reads TGTGCCAGCAGCCTGACCAGCACAGATACGCAGTATTTT.

The V gene is TRBV11-2, the J gene TRBJ2-5; tentatively, D is TRBD2 (5 bases). The CDR3 length is 15 residues. Germline CDR1 SGHAT, CDR2 FQNNGV. Trimming took off 4 bases at V and 4 bases at J, with 16 bases between the two ends. The CDR3 reads CASSSNRGTGETQYF. The CDR3 DNA sequence: TGTGCCAGCAGCTCGAACCGGGGTACGGGAGAGACCCAGTACTTC.

This chain joins TRBV6-2 or TRBV6-3 and TRBJ2-7; 7 nucleotides line up with TRBD1. The V gene's germline CDR1 is MNHEY and CDR2 SVGEGT. The CDR3 is made up of 14 amino acids. Trimming at V came to 11 bases and at J to 7 bases, leaving 17 bases not matched to a gene. CDR3 region: CAATTGTVPPEQYF. The CDR3 nucleotides are TGTGCCGCGACTACCGGGACAGTCCCTCCGGAGCAGTACTTC.

A note on this clonotype: Compared with germline, one end of the junction differs, possibly owing to a read error. The CDR3 DNA sequence: TGCAGTGCTAGAGATCTAGCGGCCCAAGAGGCCCAGTACTTC. It encodes CSARDLAAQEAQYF. The J gene is TRBJ2-5, the V gene TRBV20-1; 7 bases align to TRBD2. Germline V CDR1 and CDR2: DFQATT, SNEGSKA (reference sequence). The CDR3 contains 14 residues.

The chain couples TRBV4-1 to TRBJ2-3; possibly TRBD2 for D (6 bases). The V gene lost 4 bases and the J gene lost 0 bases, with 17 bases spanning the gap. Per the germline V gene, CDR1 is MGHRA and CDR2 is YSYEKL. The CDR3 sequence is 17 residues long. The CDR3 nucleotides are TGCGCCAGCAGCCTTACCCCTGGCGGAGGGAGCACAGATACGCAGTATTTT. Its protein product is CASSLTPGGGSTDTQYF.

The chain carries TRBV6-1 and TRBJ2-7; 7 bases map to TRBD1. V gave up 4 bases and J gave up 3 bases; unmatched junction bases: 6. The germline V gene encodes CDR1 MNHNS and CDR2 SASEGT. This CDR3 spans 14 amino acids. The CDR3 sequence is CASSAWTGYYEQYF. CDR3 in DNA: TGTGCCAGCAGTGCGTGGACAGGATACTACGAGCAGTACTTC.

The V gene is TRBV27, the J gene TRBJ2-7, with 10 bases aligning to TRBD2. J lost 5 bases, V lost 2 bases, and 6 bases had no gene match. The germline gives CDR1 MNHEY, CDR2 SMNVEV (reference sequence). CDR3 length: 15 residues. CDR3 residues: CASSLLGTSANEQYF. As DNA, the CDR3 is TGTGCCAGCAGTTTACTCGGGACTAGCGCGAACGAGCAGTACTTC.

This chain links TRBV29-1 with TRBJ2-7, with D unclear. Trimming cost V 3 bases and J 0 bases, with 9 bases left between them. The CDR3 has 13 residues. The V gene's germline CDR1 is SQVTM and CDR2 ANQGSEA. CDR3 in DNA: TGCAGCGTTGATTCGGCAAGCTCCTACGAGCAGTACTTC. This gives the protein CSVDSASSYEQYF.

V is TRBV6-5 and J is TRBJ2-7; D is possibly TRBD1 (6 bases). The CDR3 runs to 19 residues. The V end lost 4 bases, the J end lost 3 bases, and 28 bases lay between the germline ends. CDR1 is MNHEY and CDR2 is SVGAGI in the germline V gene. CDR3 nucleotide sequence: TGTGCCAGCAGTTTCGACCCGGGCTCGGCCACTGGACAGAACTACGAGCAGTACTTC. The encoded protein is CASSFDPGSATGQNYEQYF.

The rearrangement joins TRBV12-3 or TRBV12-4 to TRBJ1-1; perhaps TRBD1 as D (5 bases). V was shortened by 4 bases and J by 1 base, with 19 bases between the two germline ends. This CDR3 spans 17 amino acids. The CDR3 nucleotides are TGTGCCAGCAGTTCCCATCATGCAGGACAAGAGAACACTGAAGCTTTCTTT. Its translation: CASSSHHAGQENTEAFF.

The V gene is TRBV27, the J gene TRBJ2-3, with unresolved D. This CDR3 contains 15 residues. Per the germline V gene, CDR1 is MNHEY and CDR2 is SMNVEV (reference sequence). The V gene lost 2 bases and the J gene lost 4 bases, with 13 bases spanning the gap. The CDR3: CASSLLSFLSDTQYF. In nucleotides, the CDR3 is TGTGCCAGCAGTTTACTCAGTTTTCTGTCAGATACGCAGTATTTT.

The chain employs TRBV19 and TRBJ2-5, with TRBD2 as a possible D gene (6 bases). V was clipped by 4 bases and J by 5 bases, with 17 bases between them. Germline V CDR1 and CDR2: LNHDA, SQIVND (reference sequence). CDR3 length equals 15 residues. CDR3 residues: CASSRGLEGVETQYF. The CDR3 DNA reads TGTGCCAGTAGTAGGGGACTCGAGGGAGTCGAGACCCAGTACTTC.

The rearrangement joins TRBV10-3 to TRBJ2-5, with 7 bases lining up with TRBD1. Germline loops: CDR1 ENHRY, CDR2 SYGVKD. The CDR3 spans 14 residues. V gave up 4 bases and J gave up 3 bases; unmatched junction bases: 5. The CDR3 DNA is TGTGCCATCAGTGCGATTACAGGGGAAGAGACCCAGTACTTC. Amino acids: CAISAITGEETQYF.

The chain joins TRBV3-1 to TRBJ2-3; a possible D gene is TRBD2 (6 bases). CDR3 length: 15 amino acids. The germline V and J ends were trimmed by 4 bases and 3 bases, with 14 bases remaining between them. Germline CDR1 reads LGHDT; CDR2 reads YNNKEL (reference sequence). The CDR3 sequence is CASSPAGGGTDTQYF. The CDR3 coding sequence is TGTGCCAGCAGCCCAGCGGGTGGGGGAACAGATACGCAGTATTTT.